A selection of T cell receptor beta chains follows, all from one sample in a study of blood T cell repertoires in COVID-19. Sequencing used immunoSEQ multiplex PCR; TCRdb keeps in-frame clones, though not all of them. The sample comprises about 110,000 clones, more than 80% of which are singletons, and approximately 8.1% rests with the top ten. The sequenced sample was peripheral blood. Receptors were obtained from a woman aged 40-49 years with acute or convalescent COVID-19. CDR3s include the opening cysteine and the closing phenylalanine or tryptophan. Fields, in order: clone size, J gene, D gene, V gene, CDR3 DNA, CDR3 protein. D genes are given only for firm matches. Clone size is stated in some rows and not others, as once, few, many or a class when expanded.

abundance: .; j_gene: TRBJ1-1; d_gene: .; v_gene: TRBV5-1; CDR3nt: TGCGCCAGCAGCTTCGAGGCAGGGATATTCAACACTGAAGCTTTCTTT; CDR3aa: CASSFEAGIFNTEAFF
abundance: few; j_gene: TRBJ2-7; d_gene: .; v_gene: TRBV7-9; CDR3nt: TGTGCCAGCAGCTTACCAGCGCGCGAGCAGTACTTC; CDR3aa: CASSLPAREQYF
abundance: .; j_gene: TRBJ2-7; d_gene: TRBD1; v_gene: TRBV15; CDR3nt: TGTGCCACCAGCCACGGGACAGGGAGCTACGAGCAGTACTTC; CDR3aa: CATSHGTGSYEQYF
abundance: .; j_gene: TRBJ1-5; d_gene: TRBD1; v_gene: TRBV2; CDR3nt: TGTGCCAGCAGGAAAGACAGGGGCGGCAATCAGCCCCAGCATTTT; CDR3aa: CASRKDRGGNQPQHF
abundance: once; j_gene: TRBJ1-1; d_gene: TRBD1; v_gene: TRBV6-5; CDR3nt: TGTGCCAGCAGTTTAACAGGGGGCAGTGAAGCTTTCTTT; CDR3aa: CASSLTGGSEAFF
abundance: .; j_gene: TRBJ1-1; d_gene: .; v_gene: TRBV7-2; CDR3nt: TGTGCCAGCATCTTGGCACAGAGGAACACTGAAGCTTTCTTT; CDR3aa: CASILAQRNTEAFF
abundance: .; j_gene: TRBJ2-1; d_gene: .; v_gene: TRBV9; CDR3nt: TGTGCCAGCAGCCGGACCGGAGGCTACAATGAGCAGTTCTTC; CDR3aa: CASSRTGGYNEQFF
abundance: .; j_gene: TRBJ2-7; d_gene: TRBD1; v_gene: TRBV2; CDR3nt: TGTGCCACAAGGGGGCAGTACTACGAGCAGTACTTC; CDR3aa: CATRGQYYEQYF
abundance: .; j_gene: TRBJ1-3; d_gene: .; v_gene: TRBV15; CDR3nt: TGTGCCACCAGCCCTCCTCCGGGATCTGGAAACACCATATATTTT; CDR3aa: CATSPPPGSGNTIYF
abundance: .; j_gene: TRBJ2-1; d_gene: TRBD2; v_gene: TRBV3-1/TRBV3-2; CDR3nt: TGTGCCAGCAGCCAAGTCTTAGCGGGGGCCTCCTACAATGAGCAGTTCTTC; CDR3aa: CASSQVLAGASYNEQFF
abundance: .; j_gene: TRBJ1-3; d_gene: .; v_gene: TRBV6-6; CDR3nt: TGTGCCAGCAGCCTCCTGTCCTCTGGAAACACCATATATTTT; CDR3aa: CASSLLSSGNTIYF
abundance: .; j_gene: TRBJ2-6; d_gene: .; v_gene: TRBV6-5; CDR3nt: TGTGCCAGCAGGAGAGGATCTGGGGCCAACGTCCTGACTTTC; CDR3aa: CASRRGSGANVLTF
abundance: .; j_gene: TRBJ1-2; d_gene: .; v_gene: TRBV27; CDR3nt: TGTGCCAGCAGCGCAAATAGGGGCACCATCTATGGCTACACCTTC; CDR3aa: CASSANRGTIYGYTF
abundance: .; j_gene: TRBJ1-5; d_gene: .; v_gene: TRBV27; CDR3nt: TGTGCCAGCAGTCCGCGCCGCGGGGACAATCAGCCCCAGCATTTT; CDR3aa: CASSPRRGDNQPQHF
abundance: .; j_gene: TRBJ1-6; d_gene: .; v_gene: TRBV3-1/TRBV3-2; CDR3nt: TGTGCCAGCAGCATAGGGGATTTCAGATCATCACCCCTCCACTTT; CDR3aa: CASSIGDFRSSPLHF
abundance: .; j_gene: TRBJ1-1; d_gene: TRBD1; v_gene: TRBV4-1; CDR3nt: TGCGCCAGCAGCCCTACTGCAGGGGGCTCAGGGAGCACTGAAGCTTTCTTT; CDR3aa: CASSPTAGGSGSTEAFF
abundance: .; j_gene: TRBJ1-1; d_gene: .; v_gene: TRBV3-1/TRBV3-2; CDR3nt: TGTGCCAGCAGCCATCATACCGGGACAAAGAACACTGAAGCTTTCTTT; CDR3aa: CASSHHTGTKNTEAFF
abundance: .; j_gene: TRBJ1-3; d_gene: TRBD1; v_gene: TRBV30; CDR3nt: TGTGCCTGGAGTGTGGGGACAGGGTCCGGAAACACCATATATTTT; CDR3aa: CAWSVGTGSGNTIYF
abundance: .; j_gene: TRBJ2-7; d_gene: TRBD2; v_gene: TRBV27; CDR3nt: TGTGCCAGCAGTCCCCGCCGACTAGCGGGGGTTGAGCAGTACTTC; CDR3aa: CASSPRRLAGVEQYF
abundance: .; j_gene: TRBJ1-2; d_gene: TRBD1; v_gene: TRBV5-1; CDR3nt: TGCGCCAGCAGCTCCGACCAAAGCGAACCGGGACAGGGAGGCTATGGCTACACCTTC; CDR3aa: CASSSDQSEPGQGGYGYTF
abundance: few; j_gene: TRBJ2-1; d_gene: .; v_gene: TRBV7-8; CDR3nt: TGTGCCAGCAACCGATTAGGGGGGGATGAGCAGTTCTTC; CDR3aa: CASNRLGGDEQFF
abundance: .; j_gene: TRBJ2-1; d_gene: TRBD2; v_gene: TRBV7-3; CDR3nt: TGTGCCAGCAGCTCCGGGGGGGCCCAGTTCTTC; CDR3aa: CASSSGGAQFF
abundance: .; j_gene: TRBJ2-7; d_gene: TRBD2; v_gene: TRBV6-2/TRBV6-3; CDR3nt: TGTGCCAGCAGTGCCCCCTTGATCGGAGCGGGGCCCTCCTACGAGCAGTACTTC; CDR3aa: CASSAPLIGAGPSYEQYF
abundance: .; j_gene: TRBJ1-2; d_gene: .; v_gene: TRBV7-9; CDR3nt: TGTGCCAGCAGCTTACGAGTGGGAGGAAGCTATGGCTACACCTTC; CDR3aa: CASSLRVGGSYGYTF
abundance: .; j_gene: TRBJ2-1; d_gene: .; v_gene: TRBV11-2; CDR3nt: TGTGCCAGCAGCGTCAGAGGCTCCTACAATGAGCAGTTCTTC; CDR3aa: CASSVRGSYNEQFF
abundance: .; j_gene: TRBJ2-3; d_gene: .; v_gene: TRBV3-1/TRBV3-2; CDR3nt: TGTGCCAGCAGCCTACGAGTCCGAGAGGGGGCAGATACGCAGTATTTT; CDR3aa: CASSLRVREGADTQYF
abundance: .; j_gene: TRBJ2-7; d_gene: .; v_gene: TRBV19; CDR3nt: TGTGCCAGTAGTATGACCTATACTGACAGAGCCTACGAGCAGTACTTC; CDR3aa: CASSMTYTDRAYEQYF
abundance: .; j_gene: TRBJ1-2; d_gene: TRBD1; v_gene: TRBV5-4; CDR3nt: TGTGCCAGCAGACTGACAGGGAAGACCAGAGGCTACACCTTC; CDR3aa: CASRLTGKTRGYTF
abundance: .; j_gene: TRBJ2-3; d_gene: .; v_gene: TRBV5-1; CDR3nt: TGCGCCAGCAGCTTGGGAGGTACAGATACGCAGTATTTT; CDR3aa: CASSLGGTDTQYF